This T cell receptor (beta chain) comes out of a study of blood T cell repertoires in COVID-19. The overall study: Some COVID-19 samples were acute and others convalescent; all came from the United States, Italy and Spain. PBMCs, B-cell-depleted T cells, or T cells provided the cDNA or gDNA that made up the material.

Germline CDR1 reads SGHVS; CDR2 reads FQNEAQ. V lost 1 base and J lost 7; bases outside the gene matches: 2. The CDR3 is 14 amino acids. Per the study methods: By means of reference gene primer amplification, nucleated cell counts were estimated. Sequencing used immunoSEQ multiplex PCR; TCRdb keeps in-frame clones, though not all of them. That table supplies the V and J calls and clone size; D and trimming were determined from the DNA. Of roughly 70,000 clones listed, more than 85% are singletons. This sequence was found in a woman aged 55-69 years with active COVID-19. The V and J genes are TRBV7-8 and TRBJ2-1, with 9 bases fitting TRBD1. The sample taken for sequencing was peripheral blood. The CDR3 reads CASSLGDRVNEQFF. CDR3 DNA: TGTGCCAGCAGCTTAGGGGACAGGGTGAATGAGCAGTTCTTC.